This TCR beta chain was observed in a study of blood T cell repertoires in COVID-19. For the study at large: The United States, Italy and Spain provided the acute and convalescent COVID-19 samples.

This CDR3 is built from 15 residues. Trimming cost V 3 bases and J 0 bases; bases outside gene matches: 3. Germline CDR1 reads MGHRA; CDR2 reads YSYEKL. Measured with immunoSEQ multiplex PCR; TCRdb has only the in-frame clones, and not every one. The sample holds roughly 280,000 clones, around nine tenths seen once. V gene TRBV4-1 combines with J gene TRBJ1-2; 8 bases align to TRBD1. Specimen: peripheral blood. This TCR was sampled from a man younger than 40 with active or convalescent COVID-19. In DNA, the CDR3 is TGCGCCAGCAGCCAGTGGGACAGGCCTAACTATGGCTACACCTTC. Amino acid sequence: CASSQWDRPNYGYTF.